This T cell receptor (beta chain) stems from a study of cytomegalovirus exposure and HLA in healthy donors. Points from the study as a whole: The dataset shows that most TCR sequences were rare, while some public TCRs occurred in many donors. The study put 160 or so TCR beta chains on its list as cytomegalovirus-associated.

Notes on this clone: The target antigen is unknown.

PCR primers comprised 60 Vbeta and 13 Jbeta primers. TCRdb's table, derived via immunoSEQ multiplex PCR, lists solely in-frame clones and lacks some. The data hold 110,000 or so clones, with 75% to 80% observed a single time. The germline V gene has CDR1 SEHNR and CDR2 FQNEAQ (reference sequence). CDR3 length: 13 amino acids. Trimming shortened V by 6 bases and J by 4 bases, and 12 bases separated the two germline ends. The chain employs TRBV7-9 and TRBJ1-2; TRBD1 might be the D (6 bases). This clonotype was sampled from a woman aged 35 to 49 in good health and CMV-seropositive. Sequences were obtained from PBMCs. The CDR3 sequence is CASSPDRIYGYTF. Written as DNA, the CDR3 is TGTGCCAGCAGTCCCGACAGGATCTATGGCTACACCTTC.